This T cell receptor (beta chain) was documented in a study of control samples from healthy donors and cancer patients. Germline CDR1 and CDR2: SSHAT and FNYEAQ (reference sequence). Trimming left V 0 bases short and J 6 bases short, with 11 bases between. CDR3 length: 15 residues. Profiled with immunoSEQ multiplex PCR; TCRdb holds only in-frame clones, not every one. The sample shows roughly 47,000 clones, more than 70% of them seen only once. This clonotype originated in a woman aged 55-69 years with lung cancer. The rearrangement joins TRBV7-7 to TRBJ2-2; a weak D match, TRBD2 (5 bases). The sample consisted of PBMCs. The CDR3 region has the DNA TGTGCCAGCAGCTTAGCCGGACTTGGGGCCGGGGAGCTGTTTTTT. As protein: CASSLAGLGAGELFF.